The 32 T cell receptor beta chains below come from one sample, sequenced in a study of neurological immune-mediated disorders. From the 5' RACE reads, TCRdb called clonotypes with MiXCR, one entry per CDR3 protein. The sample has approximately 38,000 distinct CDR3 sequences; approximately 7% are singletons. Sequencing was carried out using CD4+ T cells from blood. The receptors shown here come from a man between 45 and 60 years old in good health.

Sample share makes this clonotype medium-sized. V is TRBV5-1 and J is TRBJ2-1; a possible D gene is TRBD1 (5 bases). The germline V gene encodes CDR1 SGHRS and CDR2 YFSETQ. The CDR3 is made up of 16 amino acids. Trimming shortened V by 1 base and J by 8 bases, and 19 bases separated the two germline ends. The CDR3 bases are TGCGCCAGCAGCTTGCCCCAGGGCGGAGAGGCGGATGAGCAGTTCTTC. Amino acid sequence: CASSLPQGGEADEQFF.

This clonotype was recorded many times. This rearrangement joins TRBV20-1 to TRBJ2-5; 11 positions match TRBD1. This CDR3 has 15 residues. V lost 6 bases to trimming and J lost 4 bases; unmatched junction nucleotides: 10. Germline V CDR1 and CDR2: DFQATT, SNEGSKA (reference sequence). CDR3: CSAQQGQGALETQYF. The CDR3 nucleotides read TGCAGTGCGCAGCAAGGACAGGGGGCGTTAGAGACCCAGTACTTC.

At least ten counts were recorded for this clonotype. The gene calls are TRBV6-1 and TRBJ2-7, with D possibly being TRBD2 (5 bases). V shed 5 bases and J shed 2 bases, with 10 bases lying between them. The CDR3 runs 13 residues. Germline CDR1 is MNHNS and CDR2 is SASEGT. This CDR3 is CASSPGVTYEQYF. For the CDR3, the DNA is TGTGCCAGCAGTCCCGGGGTGACCTACGAGCAGTACTTC.

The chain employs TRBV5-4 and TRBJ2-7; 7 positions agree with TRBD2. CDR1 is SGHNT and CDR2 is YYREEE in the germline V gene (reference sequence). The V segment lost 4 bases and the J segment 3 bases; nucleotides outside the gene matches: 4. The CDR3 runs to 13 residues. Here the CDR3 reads CASSRDYLYEQYF. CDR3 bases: TGTGCCAGCAGCCGGGACTATCTCTACGAGCAGTACTTC.

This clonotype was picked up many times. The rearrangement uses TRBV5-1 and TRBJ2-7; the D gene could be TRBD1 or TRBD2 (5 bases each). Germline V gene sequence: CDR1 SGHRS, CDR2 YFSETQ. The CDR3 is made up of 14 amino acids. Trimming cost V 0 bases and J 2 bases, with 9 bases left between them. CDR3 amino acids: CASSLARGTYEQYF. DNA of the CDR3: TGCGCCAGCAGCTTGGCGAGGGGAACCTACGAGCAGTACTTC.

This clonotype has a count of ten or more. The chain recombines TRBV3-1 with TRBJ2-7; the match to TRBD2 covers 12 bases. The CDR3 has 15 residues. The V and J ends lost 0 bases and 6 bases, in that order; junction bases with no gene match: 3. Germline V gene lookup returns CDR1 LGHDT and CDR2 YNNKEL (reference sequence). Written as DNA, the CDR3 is TGTGCCAGCAGCCAAGATTTACTAGCGGGAGGCGAGCAGTACTTC. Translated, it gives CASSQDLLAGGEQYF.

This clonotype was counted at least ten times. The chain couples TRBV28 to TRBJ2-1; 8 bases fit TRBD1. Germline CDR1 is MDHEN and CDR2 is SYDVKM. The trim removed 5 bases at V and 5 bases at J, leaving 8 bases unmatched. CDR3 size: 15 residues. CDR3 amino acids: CASSRAGGQNNEQFF. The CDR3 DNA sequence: TGTGCCAGCAGTAGAGCAGGGGGCCAAAACAATGAGCAGTTCTTC.

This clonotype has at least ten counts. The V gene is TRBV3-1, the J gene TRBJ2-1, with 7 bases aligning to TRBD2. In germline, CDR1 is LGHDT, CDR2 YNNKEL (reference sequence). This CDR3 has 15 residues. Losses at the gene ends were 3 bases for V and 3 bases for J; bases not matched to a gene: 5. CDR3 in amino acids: CASSQGRADYNEQFF. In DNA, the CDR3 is TGTGCCAGCAGCCAGGGGAGGGCCGACTACAATGAGCAGTTCTTC.

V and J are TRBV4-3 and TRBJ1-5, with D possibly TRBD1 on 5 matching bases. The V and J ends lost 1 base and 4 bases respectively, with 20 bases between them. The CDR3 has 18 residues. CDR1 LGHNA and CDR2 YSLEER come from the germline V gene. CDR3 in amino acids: CASSQVSPRGGVNQPQHF. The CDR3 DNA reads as TGCGCCAGCAGCCAAGTGAGTCCGCGGGGAGGGGTGAATCAGCCCCAGCATTTT.

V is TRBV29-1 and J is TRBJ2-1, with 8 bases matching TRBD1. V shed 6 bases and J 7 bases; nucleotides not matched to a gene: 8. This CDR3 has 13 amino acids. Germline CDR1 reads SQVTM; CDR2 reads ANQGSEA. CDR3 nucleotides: TGCAGCGTGGACCGGACAGGGAAAAATGAGCAGTTCTTC. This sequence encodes CSVDRTGKNEQFF.

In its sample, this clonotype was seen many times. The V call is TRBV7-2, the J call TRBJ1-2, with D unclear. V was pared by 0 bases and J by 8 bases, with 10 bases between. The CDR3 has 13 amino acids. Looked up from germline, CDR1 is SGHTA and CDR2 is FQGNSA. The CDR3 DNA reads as TGTGCCAGCAGCTTAGCCGCGGTTGGAGGCTACACCTTC. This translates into CASSLAAVGGYTF.

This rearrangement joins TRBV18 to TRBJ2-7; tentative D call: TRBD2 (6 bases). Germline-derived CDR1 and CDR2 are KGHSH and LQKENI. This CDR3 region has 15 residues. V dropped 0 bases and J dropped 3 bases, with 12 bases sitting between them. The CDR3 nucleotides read TGTGCCAGCTCACCACCATACCGGGGGAGCTACGAGCAGTACTTC. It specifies CASSPPYRGSYEQYF.

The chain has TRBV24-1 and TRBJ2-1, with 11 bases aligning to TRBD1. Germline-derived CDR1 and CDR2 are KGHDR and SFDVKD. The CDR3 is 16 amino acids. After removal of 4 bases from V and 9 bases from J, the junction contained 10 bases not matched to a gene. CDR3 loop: CATSDIGTGGLVEQFF. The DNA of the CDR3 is TGTGCCACCAGTGACATCGGGACAGGGGGTCTCGTTGAGCAGTTCTTC.

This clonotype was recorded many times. The CDR3 coding sequence is TGCAGTGCTAGAGGACCTCAGGGTATGGGCTACGAGCAGTACTTC. Translated, it gives CSARGPQGMGYEQYF. V gene TRBV20-1 combines with J gene TRBJ2-7; weak D call: TRBD1 (5 bases). The CDR3 sequence is 15 residues long. Trimming left V 1 base short and J 3 bases short, with 16 bases between. Per germline, CDR1 DFQATT and CDR2 SNEGSKA (reference sequence).

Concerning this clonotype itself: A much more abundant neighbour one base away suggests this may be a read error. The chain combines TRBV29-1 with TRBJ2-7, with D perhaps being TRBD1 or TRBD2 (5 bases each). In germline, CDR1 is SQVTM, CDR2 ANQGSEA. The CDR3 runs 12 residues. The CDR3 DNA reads TGCATACTTGACCGGGGCCCCTACGAGCAGTACTTC. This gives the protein CILDRGPYEQYF.

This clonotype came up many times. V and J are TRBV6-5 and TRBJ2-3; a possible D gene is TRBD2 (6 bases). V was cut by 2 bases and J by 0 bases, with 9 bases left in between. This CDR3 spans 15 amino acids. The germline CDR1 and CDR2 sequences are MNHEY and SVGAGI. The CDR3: CASSYGGISTDTQYF. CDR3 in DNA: TGTGCCAGCAGTTACGGCGGGATTAGCACAGATACGCAGTATTTT.

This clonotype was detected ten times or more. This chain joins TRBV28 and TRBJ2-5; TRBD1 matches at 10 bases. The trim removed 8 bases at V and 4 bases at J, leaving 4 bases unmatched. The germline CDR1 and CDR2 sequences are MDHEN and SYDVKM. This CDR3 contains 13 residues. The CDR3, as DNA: TGTGCCAGCCGGACAGGGGGGTTAGAGACCCAGTACTTC. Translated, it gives CASRTGGLETQYF. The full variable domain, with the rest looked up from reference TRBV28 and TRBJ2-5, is DVKVTQSSRYLVKRTGEKVFLECVQDMDHENMFWYRQDPGLGLRLIYFSYDVKMKEKGDIPEGYSVSREKKERFSLILESASTNQTSMYLCASRTGGLETQYFGPGTRLLVL.

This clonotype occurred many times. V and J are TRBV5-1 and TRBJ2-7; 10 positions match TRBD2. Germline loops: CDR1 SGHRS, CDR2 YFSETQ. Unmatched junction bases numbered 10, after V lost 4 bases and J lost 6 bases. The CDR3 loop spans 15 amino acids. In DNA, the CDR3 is TGCGCCAGCAGCCCCGGGTCTAGCGGGAGCCTCGAGCAGTACTTC. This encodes CASSPGSSGSLEQYF.

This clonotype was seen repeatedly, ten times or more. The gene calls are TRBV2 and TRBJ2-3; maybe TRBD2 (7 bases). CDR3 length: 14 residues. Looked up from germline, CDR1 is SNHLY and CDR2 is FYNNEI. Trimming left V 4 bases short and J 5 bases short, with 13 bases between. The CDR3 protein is CASSVPAGQDTQYF. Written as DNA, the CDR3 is TGTGCCAGCAGTGTTCCAGCGGGACAAGATACGCAGTATTTT.

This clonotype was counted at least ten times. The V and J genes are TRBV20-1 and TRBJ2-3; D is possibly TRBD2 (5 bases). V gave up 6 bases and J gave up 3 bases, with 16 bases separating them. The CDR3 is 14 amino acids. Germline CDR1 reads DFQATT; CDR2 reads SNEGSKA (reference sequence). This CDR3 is CSAPKPGRTDTQYF. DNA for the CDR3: TGCAGTGCGCCCAAGCCGGGGAGAACAGATACGCAGTATTTT.

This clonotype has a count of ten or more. In nucleotides, the CDR3 is TGTGCCAGCAGCCGACTAGCGGCGACAGATACGCAGTATTTT. Protein sequence: CASSRLAATDTQYF. The V call is TRBV3-1, the J call TRBJ2-3; 9 bases match TRBD2. The germline CDR1 and CDR2 sequences are LGHDT and YNNKEL (reference sequence). The junction had 2 bases not matched to a gene; V was cut back by 4 bases and J by 3 bases. The CDR3 length is 14 residues.

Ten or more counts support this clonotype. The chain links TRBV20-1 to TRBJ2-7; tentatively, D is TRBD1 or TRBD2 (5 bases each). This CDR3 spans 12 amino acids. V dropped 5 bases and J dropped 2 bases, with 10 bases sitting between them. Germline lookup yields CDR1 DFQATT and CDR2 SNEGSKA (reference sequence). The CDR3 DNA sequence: TGCAGTGCTCGGGGCACTACCTACGAGCAGTACTTC. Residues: CSARGTTYEQYF.

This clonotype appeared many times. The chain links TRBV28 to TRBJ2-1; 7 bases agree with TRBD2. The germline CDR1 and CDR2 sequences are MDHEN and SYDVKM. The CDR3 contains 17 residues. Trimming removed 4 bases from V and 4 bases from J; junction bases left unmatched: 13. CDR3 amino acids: CASSSTRLAERYNEQFF. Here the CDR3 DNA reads TGTGCCAGCAGTTCCACGAGGCTAGCGGAAAGATACAATGAGCAGTTCTTC.

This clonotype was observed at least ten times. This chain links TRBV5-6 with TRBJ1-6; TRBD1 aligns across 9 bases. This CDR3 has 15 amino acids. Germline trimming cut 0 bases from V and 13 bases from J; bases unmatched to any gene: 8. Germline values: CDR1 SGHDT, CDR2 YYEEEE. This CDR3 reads CASSLVRTGASPLHF. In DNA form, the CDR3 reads TGTGCCAGCAGCTTGGTTCGGACAGGGGCTTCCCCCCTCCACTTT.

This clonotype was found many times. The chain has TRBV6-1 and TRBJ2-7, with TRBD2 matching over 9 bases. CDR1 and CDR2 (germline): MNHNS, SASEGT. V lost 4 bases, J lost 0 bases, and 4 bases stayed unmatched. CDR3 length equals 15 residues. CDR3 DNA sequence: TGTGCCAGCAGTGTCACTAGCGGGTCCTCCTACGAGCAGTACTTC. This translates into CASSVTSGSSYEQYF.

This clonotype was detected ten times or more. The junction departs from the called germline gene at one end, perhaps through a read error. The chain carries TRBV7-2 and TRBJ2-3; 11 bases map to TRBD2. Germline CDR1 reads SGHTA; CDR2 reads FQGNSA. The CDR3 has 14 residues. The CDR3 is CASSLAGGRNTQYF. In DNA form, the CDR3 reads TGTGCCAGCAGCCTAGCGGGAGGCAGGAATACGCAGTATTTT.

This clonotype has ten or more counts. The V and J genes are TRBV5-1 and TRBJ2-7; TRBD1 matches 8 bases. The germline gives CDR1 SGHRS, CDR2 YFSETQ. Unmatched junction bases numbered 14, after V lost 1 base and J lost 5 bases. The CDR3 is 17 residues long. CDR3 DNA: TGCGCCAGCAGCTTGAGGGGGATCCAGGGGGCGCCGGACGAGCAGTACTTC. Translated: CASSLRGIQGAPDEQYF.

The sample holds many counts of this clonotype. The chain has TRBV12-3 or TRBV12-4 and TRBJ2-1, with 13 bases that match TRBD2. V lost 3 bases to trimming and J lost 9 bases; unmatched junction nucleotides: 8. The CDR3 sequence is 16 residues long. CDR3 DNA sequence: TGTGCCAGCAGTTTTAGGTGGACTAGCGGGAGACGTGAGCAGTTCTTC. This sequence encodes CASSFRWTSGRREQFF.

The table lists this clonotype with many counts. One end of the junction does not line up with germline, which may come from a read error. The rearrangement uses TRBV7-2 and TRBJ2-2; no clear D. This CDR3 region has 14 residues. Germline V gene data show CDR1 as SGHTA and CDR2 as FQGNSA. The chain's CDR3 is CASSLGLNPGELFF. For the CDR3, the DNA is TGTGCCAGCAGCTTAGGGCTGAACCCCGGGGAGCTGTTTTTT.

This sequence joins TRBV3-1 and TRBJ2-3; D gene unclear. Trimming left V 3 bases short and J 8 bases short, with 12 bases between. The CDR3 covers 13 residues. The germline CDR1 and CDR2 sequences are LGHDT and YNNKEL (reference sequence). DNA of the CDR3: TGTGCCAGCAGCCATTTTCGGGCGCGTACGCAGTATTTT. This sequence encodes CASSHFRARTQYF.

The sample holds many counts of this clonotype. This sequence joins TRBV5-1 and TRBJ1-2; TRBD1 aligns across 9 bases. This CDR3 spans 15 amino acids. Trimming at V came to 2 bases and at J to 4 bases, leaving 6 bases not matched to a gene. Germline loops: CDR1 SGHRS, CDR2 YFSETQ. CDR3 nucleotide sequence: TGCGCCAGCAGCTTACGGACAGGGGATGGCTATGGCTACACCTTC. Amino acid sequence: CASSLRTGDGYGYTF. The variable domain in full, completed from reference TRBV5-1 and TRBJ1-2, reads KAGVTQTPRYLIKTRGQQVTLSCSPISGHRSVSWYQQTPGQGLQFLFEYFSETQRNKGNFPGRFSGRQFSNSRSEMNVSTLELGDSALYLCASSLRTGDGYGYTFGSGTRLTVV.

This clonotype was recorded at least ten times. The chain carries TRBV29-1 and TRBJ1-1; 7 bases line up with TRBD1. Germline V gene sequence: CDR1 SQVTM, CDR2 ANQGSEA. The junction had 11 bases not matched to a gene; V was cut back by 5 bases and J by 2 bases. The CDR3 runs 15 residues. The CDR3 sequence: CSVIGAGGPNTEAFF. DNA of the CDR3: TGCAGCGTTATCGGGGCAGGGGGACCCAACACTGAAGCTTTCTTT.